Included here is one TCR beta chain sequence, with context. The CDR3 ends on some other residue instead of the conserved phenylalanine or tryptophan, so this is likely a read error. The DNA is omitted, as the CDR3 cannot be located on it reliably, and the CDR3 follows TCRdb's listing. The sample originates from a study of tumor-infiltrating lymphocytes in oesophageal squamous cell carcinoma. TCRdb re-analysed the PCR reads in MiXCR, keeping a single row per CDR3 protein. The repertoire consists of 20,000 or so distinct CDR3 sequences, with around two fifths occurring once and the leading ten covering 30% to 45%. The length of the CDR3 is 18 amino acids, counting both ends. The germline V gene has CDR1 SGHVS and CDR2 FNYEAQ.

This rearrangement joins TRBV7-6 to TRBJ1-4; no check of the table's D call, TRBD1, against the DNA was made. The TCR was taken from a male donor with esophageal squamous cell carcinoma. The sample was esophageal tumor tissue. The CDR3 sequence: CASSLGEEQGRLPRPTGC.